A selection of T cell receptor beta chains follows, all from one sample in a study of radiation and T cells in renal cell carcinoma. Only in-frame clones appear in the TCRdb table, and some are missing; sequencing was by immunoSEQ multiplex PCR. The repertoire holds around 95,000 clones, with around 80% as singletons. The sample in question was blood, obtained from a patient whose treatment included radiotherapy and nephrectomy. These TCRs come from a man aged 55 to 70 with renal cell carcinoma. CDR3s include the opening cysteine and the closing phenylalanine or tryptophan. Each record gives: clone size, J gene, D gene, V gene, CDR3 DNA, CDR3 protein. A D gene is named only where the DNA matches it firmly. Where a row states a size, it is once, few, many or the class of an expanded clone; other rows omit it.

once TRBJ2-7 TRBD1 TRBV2 TGTGCCAGCAGCGGACAGGTGAAATCCTACGAGCAGTACTTC CASSGQVKSYEQYF
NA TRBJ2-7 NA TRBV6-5 TGTGCCAGCAGTTACTTGCCTCTCTACGAGCAGTACTTC CASSYLPLYEQYF
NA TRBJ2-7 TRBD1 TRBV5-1 TGCGCCAGCAGACCTGACAGGGGCTACGAGCAGTACTTC CASRPDRGYEQYF
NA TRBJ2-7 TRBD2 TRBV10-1 TGCGCCAGCAGTGAGAGCGGGATCTACGAGCAGTACTTC CASSESGIYEQYF
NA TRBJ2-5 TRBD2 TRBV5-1 TGCGCCAGCAGCTTACTAGCGGGATTTAGTGAGACCCAGTACTTC CASSLLAGFSETQYF
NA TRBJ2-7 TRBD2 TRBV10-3 TGTGCCATCAGTGAGGAAATAGCGGGAGAGAAGGCTTACGAGCAGTACTTC CAISEEIAGEKAYEQYF
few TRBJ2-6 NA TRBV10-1 TGCGCCAGCAGTGGGCCGTCCGGGGCCAACGTCCTGACTTTC CASSGPSGANVLTF
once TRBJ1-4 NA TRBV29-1 TGCAGCGCCCTGAGGGGGGGAGGGGAAAAACTGTTTTTT CSALRGGGEKLFF
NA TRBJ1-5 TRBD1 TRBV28 TGTGCCAGCAGTGCATCAGGGGGGTCAGGACAGCCCCAGCATTTT CASSASGGSGQPQHF
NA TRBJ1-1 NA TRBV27 TGTGCCAGCAGTTTCACCGGGTTTACTGAAGCTTTCTTT CASSFTGFTEAFF
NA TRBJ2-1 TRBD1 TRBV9 TGTGCCAGCAGCGTCCCCGGGACAGGGTCCAATGAGCAGTTCTTC CASSVPGTGSNEQFF
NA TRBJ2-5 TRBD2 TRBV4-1 TGCGCCAGCAGCCGGGAGGGAGGGGAGACCCAGTACTTC CASSREGGETQYF
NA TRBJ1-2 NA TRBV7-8 TGTGCCAGCAGTTGGGCAGTTAGCTATGGCTACACCTTC CASSWAVSYGYTF
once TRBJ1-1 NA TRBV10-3 TGTGCCATCAGTGAGTCACGAGGCAGGGGCCCAGGGTCTACTGAAGCTTTCTTT CAISESRGRGPGSTEAFF
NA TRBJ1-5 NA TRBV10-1 TGCGCCAGCAGTCGGACAGCTGTTGGGCAGCCCCAGCATTTT CASSRTAVGQPQHF
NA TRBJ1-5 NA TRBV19 TGTGCCAGTAGCCGGGGGAGGGGAGGAGGTAGCAATCAGCCCCAGCATTTT CASSRGRGGGSNQPQHF
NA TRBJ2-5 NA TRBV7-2 TGTGCCAGCAGCCTCCCAGAGACCCAGTACTTC CASSLPETQYF
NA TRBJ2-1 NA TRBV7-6 TGTGCCAGCAGTAGTACCGGGACCCTTTACTATGAGCAGTTCTTC CASSSTGTLYYEQFF
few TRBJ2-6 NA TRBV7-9 TGTGCCAGCAGCCCCCGGTTAGGGGGGCCTAGGTCTGGGGCCAACGTCCTGACTTTC CASSPRLGGPRSGANVLTF
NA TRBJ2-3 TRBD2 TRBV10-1 TGCGCCAGCAGCGTGACTAGCGGGAGTGTTAATACGCAGTATTTT CASSVTSGSVNTQYF
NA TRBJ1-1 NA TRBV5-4 TGTGCCAGCAGCCGAGACACTGAAGCTTTCTTT CASSRDTEAFF
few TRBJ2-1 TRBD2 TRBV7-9 TGTGCCAGCAGCTTTCATCGTAGCGGGGTGAGAGGGGATGAGCAGTTCTTC CASSFHRSGVRGDEQFF
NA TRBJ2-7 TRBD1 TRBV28 TGTGCCAGCAGTACTTGGACAGGGAGACCGTCCTACGAGCAGTACTTC CASSTWTGRPSYEQYF
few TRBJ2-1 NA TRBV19 TGTGCCAGTAGTTGGGGCGGCTATGAGCAGTTCTTC CASSWGGYEQFF
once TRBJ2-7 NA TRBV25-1 TGTGCCAGCAGTGAATCAAAGGGGACGTCTCTTATGCTAGGCGAGCAGTACTTC CASSESKGTSLMLGEQYF
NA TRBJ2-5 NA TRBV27 TGTGCCAGCAGTTTATATGGCCAAGAGACCCAGTACTTC CASSLYGQETQYF
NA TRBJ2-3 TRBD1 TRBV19 TGTGCCAGTAGTACTACAGGGGGATGGGGCACAGATACGCAGTATTTT CASSTTGGWGTDTQYF
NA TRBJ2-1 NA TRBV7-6 TGTGCCAGCAGCTCGGGGCCGGGGTTCAATGAGCAGTTCTTC CASSSGPGFNEQFF
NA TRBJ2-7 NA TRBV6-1 TGTGCCACCTGGGGGCATTTGCTCTCCTACGAGCAGTACTTC CATWGHLLSYEQYF
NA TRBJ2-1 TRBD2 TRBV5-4 TGTGCCAGCAGCTTGGCCGCTAGCGGGAGGGCCTACAATGAGCAGTTCTTC CASSLAASGRAYNEQFF
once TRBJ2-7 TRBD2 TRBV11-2 TGTGCCAGCAGCTTAGGGGCCTCGGGACTAGCGGCCTACGAGCAGTACTTC CASSLGASGLAAYEQYF
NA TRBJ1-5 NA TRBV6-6 TGTGCCAGCAGTTACGTGGAATGGCTCCAGCATTTT CASSYVEWLQHF
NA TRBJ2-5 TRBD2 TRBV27 TGTGCCAGCAGTCCACTAGCGGGAGAGACCCAGTACTTC CASSPLAGETQYF
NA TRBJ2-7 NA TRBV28 TGTGCCAGCTACGCGGGTAAGGGCGGCGAGCAGTACTTC CASYAGKGGEQYF
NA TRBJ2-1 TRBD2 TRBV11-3 TGTGCCAGCATCTTTCCCTTAGTCGGGACTAGCGGTTTCTACAATGAGCAGTTCTTC CASIFPLVGTSGFYNEQFF
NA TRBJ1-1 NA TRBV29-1 TGCAGCGCCAGCATCCTCGGGAAGAACACTGAAGCTTTCTTT CSASILGKNTEAFF
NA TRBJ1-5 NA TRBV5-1 TGCGCCAGCAGACCGACCACGACGGGGCCCCAGCATTTT CASRPTTTGPQHF
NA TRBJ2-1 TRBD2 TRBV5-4 TGTGCCAGCAGCTTGGGAAGCGGGAGCTACAATGAGCAGTTCTTC CASSLGSGSYNEQFF
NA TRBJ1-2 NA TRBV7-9 TGTGCCAGCAGCTTAGAAACAGCCTATGGCTACACCTTC CASSLETAYGYTF
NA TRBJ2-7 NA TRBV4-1 TGCGCCAGCAGCCAAGTATACGTGTCGTTCCACGAGCAGTACTTC CASSQVYVSFHEQYF
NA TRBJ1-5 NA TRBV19 TGTGCCAGTAAAGGATATACTAATAGCAATCAGCCCCAGCATTTT CASKGYTNSNQPQHF
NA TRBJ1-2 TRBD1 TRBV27 TGTGCCAGCAGTTTGGTTCTCACCGGGGGACAGCCCTATGGCTACACCTTC CASSLVLTGGQPYGYTF
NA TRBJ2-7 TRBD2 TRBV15 TGTGCCACCAGCAGAGATCTACTAGCGGGATTCTACGAGCAGTACTTC CATSRDLLAGFYEQYF
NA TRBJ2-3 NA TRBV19 TGTGCCAGTAGTATAGTCGCAGGGTCATCAGATACGCAGTATTTT CASSIVAGSSDTQYF
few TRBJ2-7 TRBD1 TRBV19 TGTGCCAGTAGCTTACAGGGGGCAGGGAACCGCGAGCAGTACTTC CASSLQGAGNREQYF
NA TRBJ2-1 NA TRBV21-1 TGTGCCAGCAGCAAAGCGGGTAGCAACAATGAGCAGTTCTTC CASSKAGSNNEQFF
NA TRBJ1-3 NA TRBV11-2 TGTGCCAGCAGCGGGACGGACTGGATAGGAAACACCATATATTTT CASSGTDWIGNTIYF
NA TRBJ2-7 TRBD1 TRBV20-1 TGCAGTGCAACTACAGGGGCCGAGCAGTACTTC CSATTGAEQYF
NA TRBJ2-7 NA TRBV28 TGTGCCAGCAGTTTCGGCGAGCAGTACTTC CASSFGEQYF
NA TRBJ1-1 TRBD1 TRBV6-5 TGTGCCAGCAGCGTGGGACAGGGCACTGAAGCTTTCTTT CASSVGQGTEAFF
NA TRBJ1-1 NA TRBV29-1 TGCAGCGTCCCCTGGGGGCCAGGCAATGAAGCTTTCTTT CSVPWGPGNEAFF
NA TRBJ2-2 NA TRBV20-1 TGCAGTGCTAGTCTCCCCGGGGAGCTGTTTTTT CSASLPGELFF
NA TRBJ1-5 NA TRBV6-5 TGTGCCAGCAGCGGGATAAGTTTTGATCAGCCCCAGCATTTT CASSGISFDQPQHF
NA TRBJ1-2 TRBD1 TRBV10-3 TGTGCCATCAGTGACAGGGGGCTAGCCGGCTACACCTTC CAISDRGLAGYTF
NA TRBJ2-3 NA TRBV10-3 TGTGCCATGAGTAGAGGGGAGGCTGCGACAGATACGCAGTATTTT CAMSRGEAATDTQYF
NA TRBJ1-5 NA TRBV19 TGTGCCAGTAGTATTCTTGACAGCCATCAGCCCCAGCATTTT CASSILDSHQPQHF
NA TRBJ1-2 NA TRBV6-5 TGTGCCAGCAGTTTTAGCCGATCGGGTCTCCAATATGGCTACACCTTC CASSFSRSGLQYGYTF